Below, one T cell receptor beta chain is given with its context. Its target is unknown. This was the immunoSEQ version 4 assay in survey mode. Produced via immunoSEQ multiplex PCR; TCRdb's table is partial and in-frame only. The table includes 40,000 to 45,000 clones, 80% to 95% detected once. V shed 2 bases, J shed 8 bases, and the junction held 2 bases outside the gene matches. The CDR3 totals 13 residues. CDR1 is SGHNT and CDR2 is YYREEE in the germline V gene (reference sequence). Anti-CD3/anti-CD28 beads served as a nonspecific positive control stimulus. Sorting of responding CD4+ T cells relied on upregulated CD40 ligand together with CD69. This record belongs to a study of persistence of HIV-infected CD4 T cells.

This clonotype originated in an adult man with HIV who was CMV-seropositive. The V and J genes are TRBV5-4 and TRBJ1-2; 11 bases line up with TRBD1. Sample: CD4+ T cells sorted from PBMCs after roughly 18-hour stimulation, taken from a patient who received antiretroviral therapy. The CDR3 DNA reads as TGTGCCAGCAGCTTCGGGACAGGGGGAGGCTACACCTTC. Amino acids: CASSFGTGGGYTF.